The 21 T cell receptor beta chains below come from one sample, sequenced in a study of identical twins. TCRdb independently ran MiXCR on the 5' RACE reads; one entry per CDR3 protein. This sample carries under 500,000 distinct CDR3 sequences, roughly an eighth of them seen once, and the ten largest clones take about 0.97%. These same data were also listed under a study on yellow fever vaccine responses in identical twins.

Sample: CD4+ T cells sorted from blood. These TCRs come from a woman in her late teens or twenties in good health.

This clonotype was recorded a few times. V gene TRBV7-2 combines with J gene TRBJ2-7; D is uncertain. This CDR3 comprises 14 residues. The germline V and J ends were trimmed by 1 base and 3 bases, with 10 bases remaining between them. CDR1 and CDR2 (germline): SGHTA, FQGNSA. Here the CDR3 reads CASSLVYADYEQYF. In DNA form, the CDR3 reads TGTGCCAGCAGCTTAGTATACGCGGACTACGAGCAGTACTTC.

This clonotype has ten or more counts. The rearrangement links TRBV7-2 to TRBJ2-7; the match to TRBD2 covers 10 bases. Germline assignment: CDR1 SGHTA and CDR2 FQGNSA. V lost 5 bases to trimming and J lost 0 bases; unmatched junction nucleotides: 1. The CDR3 length is 14 residues. CDR3 nucleotide sequence: TGTGCCAGCAGCCCTAGCGGGAGCTCCTACGAGCAGTACTTC. It is translated as CASSPSGSSYEQYF.

This clonotype occurred many times. This rearrangement joins TRBV11-3 to TRBJ2-3, with D unclear. Per the germline V gene, CDR1 is SGHNT and CDR2 is YENEEA. CDR3 size: 13 residues. V was trimmed by 6 bases and J by 1 base, leaving 8 bases between them. The CDR3 coding sequence is TGTGCCAGCAGTCCCGACGGCACAGATACGCAGTATTTT. Translating it yields CASSPDGTDTQYF.

This clonotype was observed a few times. The chain is built from TRBV20-1 and TRBJ1-1, with 8 bases matching TRBD1. The CDR3 totals 9 residues. Germline V gene data show CDR1 as DFQATT and CDR2 as SNEGSKA (reference sequence). The CDR3 DNA follows: TGCAGGGTGGACAGGGTGGCTTTCTTT. Amino acid sequence: CRVDRVAFF.

A few counts support this clonotype. The CDR3 reads CASSIRVAGELFF. For the CDR3, the DNA is TGCGCCAGCAGCATCAGGGTAGCCGGGGAGCTGTTTTTT. The chain links TRBV5-1 to TRBJ2-2; a possible D gene is TRBD1 (5 bases). The germline V and J ends were trimmed by 4 bases and 6 bases, with 10 bases remaining between them. In germline, CDR1 is SGHRS, CDR2 YFSETQ. This CDR3 is 13 amino acids long.

The chain is built from TRBV20-1 and TRBJ2-3; perhaps TRBD1 as D (6 bases). Looked up from germline, CDR1 is DFQATT and CDR2 is SNEGSKA (reference sequence). V was trimmed by 6 bases and J by 3 bases, leaving 28 bases between them. The CDR3 loop spans 18 amino acids. Here the CDR3 reads CSARNRLTGRWFTDTQYF. The CDR3 DNA sequence: TGCAGTGCCCGAAATCGCTTAACAGGGCGATGGTTTACAGATACGCAGTATTTT.

This sequence joins TRBV20-1 and TRBJ1-5; 8 bases agree with TRBD1. Germline V CDR1 and CDR2: DFQATT, SNEGSKA (reference sequence). CDR3 length: 15 residues. J gave up 7 bases and V 1 base, and 9 bases lay outside the gene matches. DNA for the CDR3: TGCAGTGCTAGAGCGGCAGGGGGCCAAGGGCAGCCCCAGCATTTT. It specifies CSARAAGGQGQPQHF.

This clonotype was recorded many times. The chain combines TRBV5-5 with TRBJ1-2; 7 nucleotides align to TRBD1. This CDR3 has 14 amino acids. Unmatched junction bases numbered 4, after V lost 4 bases and J lost 1 base. Germline CDR1 and CDR2: SGHKS and YYEKEE (reference sequence). CDR3 amino acids: CASSERQGNYGYTF. For the CDR3, the DNA is TGTGCCAGCAGCGAACGACAGGGTAACTATGGCTACACCTTC.

This clonotype was observed a handful of times. The chain is built from TRBV5-6 and TRBJ1-2; no reliable D call. This CDR3 region has 13 residues. The germline V and J ends were trimmed by 1 base and 8 bases, with 12 bases remaining between them. Germline V gene sequence: CDR1 SGHDT, CDR2 YYEEEE. CDR3 nucleotide sequence: TGTGCCAGCAGCTTGTGGACTGGATTGGGCTACACCTTC. It encodes CASSLWTGLGYTF.

This clonotype was seen only a few times. The rearrangement uses TRBV20-1 and TRBJ2-7; 14 bases align to TRBD2. V lost 0 bases to trimming and J lost 1 base; unmatched junction nucleotides: 2. From germline, CDR1 is DFQATT and CDR2 SNEGSKA (reference sequence). This CDR3 is built from 16 residues. The CDR3, as DNA: TGCAGTGCTAGAGATGGGACTAGCGGGGGATCCTACGAGCAGTACTTC. Residues: CSARDGTSGGSYEQYF.

This chain uses TRBV10-2 with TRBJ2-3; 7 bases are shared with TRBD2. The CDR3 has 13 residues. J lost 14 bases, V lost 3 bases, and 11 bases had no gene match. The germline gives CDR1 WSHSY, CDR2 SAAADI. Here the CDR3 reads CASSDVGTGLRYF. The CDR3 coding sequence is TGCGCCAGCAGTGATGTGGGGACGGGACTACGGTATTTT.

The chain uses TRBV20-1 and TRBJ2-5; D unclear. V lost 6 bases, J lost 3 bases, and 17 bases lay in between. The CDR3 has 14 residues. Germline CDR1 and CDR2: DFQATT and SNEGSKA (reference sequence). The CDR3 DNA sequence: TGCAGTGCCTCCCCGGCGGTGACCAAAGAGACCCAGTACTTC. Its translation is CSASPAVTKETQYF.

The genes are TRBV7-2 and TRBJ2-5; 8 nucleotides agree with TRBD1. The length of the CDR3 is 13 residues. Germline lookup yields CDR1 SGHTA and CDR2 FQGNSA. J lost 7 bases, V lost 5 bases, and 6 bases had no gene match. DNA for the CDR3: TGTGCCAGCAGCCGGGACAGGCAGGCGACCCAGTACTTC. This codes for CASSRDRQATQYF. Filled out from reference TRBV7-2 and TRBJ2-5, the complete variable domain reads GAGVSQSPSNKVTEKGKDVELRCDPISGHTALYWYRQSLGQGLEFLIYFQGNSAPDKSGLPSDRFSAERTGGSVSTLTIQRTQQEDSAVYLCASSRDRQATQYFGPGTRLLVL.

The V call is TRBV7-9, the J call TRBJ2-3; 8 nucleotides line up with TRBD2. The V segment lost 1 base and the J segment 4 bases; nucleotides outside the gene matches: 4. The CDR3 totals 15 residues. In germline, CDR1 is SEHNR, CDR2 FQNEAQ (reference sequence). The CDR3 sequence: CASSLETGGPDTQYF. The CDR3 DNA follows: TGTGCCAGCAGCTTAGAAACGGGGGGGCCAGATACGCAGTATTTT.

This rearrangement joins TRBV12-3 or TRBV12-4 to TRBJ2-7; a possible D gene is TRBD2 (5 bases). Trimming stripped 5 bases from V and 3 bases from J, with 14 bases between. CDR3 length: 14 amino acids. The CDR3 DNA is TGTGCCAGCAGTCCCTCGGAGGTAGTCTACGAGCAGTACTTC. This codes for CASSPSEVVYEQYF.

The genes are TRBV5-1 and TRBJ2-7; 8 bases align to TRBD1. Looked up from germline, CDR1 is SGHRS and CDR2 is YFSETQ. The CDR3 length is 16 residues. With 3 bases clipped from V and 7 bases from J, the junction kept 15 bases outside the gene matches. For the CDR3, the DNA is TGCGCCAGCAGCTCACGGATCGGGACAGGCAAAGGGGAGCAGTACTTC. Protein: CASSSRIGTGKGEQYF.

This clonotype has more than one count but fewer than ten. This chain joins TRBV18 and TRBJ1-6; 9 nucleotides align to TRBD1. The V segment lost 6 bases and the J segment 5 bases; nucleotides outside the gene matches: 5. In germline, CDR1 is KGHSH, CDR2 LQKENI. CDR3 length: 15 amino acids. CDR3 nucleotides: TGTGCCAGCTCTAAGGACAGGGGCGATAATTCACCCCTCCACTTT. Translated: CASSKDRGDNSPLHF.

This clonotype showed up just a few times. The chain uses TRBV20-1 and TRBJ2-5; D gene uncertain. Germline V gene sequence: CDR1 DFQATT, CDR2 SNEGSKA (reference sequence). The length of the CDR3 is 11 residues. V was shortened by 4 bases and J by 1 base, with 4 bases between the two germline ends. The CDR3, as DNA: TGCAGTGCTAAGCCCCAAGAGACCCAGTACTTC. Protein sequence: CSAKPQETQYF.

The genes are TRBV3-1 and TRBJ2-5; the D gene could be TRBD1 or TRBD2 (7 bases each). Germline lookup yields CDR1 LGHDT and CDR2 YNNKEL (reference sequence). CDR3 length: 16 residues. Trimming removed 0 bases at V and 4 bases at J, with 15 bases between. CDR3 DNA: TGTGCCAGCAGCCAAGACTGGGGAGGGGGCAGAGAGACCCAGTACTTC. This translates into CASSQDWGGGRETQYF.

This clonotype occurred many times. The V gene is TRBV12-3 or TRBV12-4, the J gene TRBJ1-5; TRBD1 aligns across 8 bases. Unmatched junction bases numbered 5, after V lost 3 bases and J lost 4 bases. The CDR3 is 15 residues long. CDR3 sequence: CASSFGQGLNQPQHF. The CDR3 bases are TGTGCCAGCAGTTTCGGACAGGGCTTAAATCAGCCCCAGCATTTT.

The chain joins TRBV4-2 to TRBJ2-6; the D gene is possibly TRBD1 (6 bases). The germline V gene encodes CDR1 LGHNA and CDR2 YNFKEQ. This CDR3 is built from 19 residues. V lost 0 bases and J lost 5, with 20 bases in between. CDR3 coding DNA: TGTGCCAGCAGCCAAGAGGAATTTAGACAGGCCAATAGGGCCAACGTCCTGACTTTC. Protein sequence: CASSQEEFRQANRANVLTF.